These 32 T cell receptor beta chains were all obtained from the same sample, sequenced in a study of T cell clones after liver transplantation (dated by TCRdb to 2018 to 2020). Receptor amplification or capture employed the immunoSEQ multiplex PCR assay. As stored in TCRdb, this immuneACCESS dataset retains in-frame rearrangements with V and J assigned. A fraction of the clones does not appear; measured against another copy, unresolved V genes explain less than half of the discrepancy, and the remainder lacks a known reason. A total of about 120,000 clones appear in this sample, over 75% of them only once. The ten largest clones represent roughly 0.8% of the sample. Source: CD4+ T cells from blood, taken 12 months after liver transplant. Every receptor here comes from a human patient who received a liver transplant. Because of the transplant, the T cells may be the graft donor's rather than the patient's own.

This chain uses TRBV6-1 with TRBJ1-5; 7 positions match TRBD1. V dropped 7 bases and J dropped 3; count of bases not matched to a gene: 6. The length of the CDR3 is 14 residues. The V gene's germline CDR1 is MNHNS and CDR2 SASEGT. The DNA of the CDR3 is TGTGCCAGCACCGACAGGGAGGTCAATCAGCCCCAGCATTTT. Its translation is CASTDREVNQPQHF.

This clone has just one count. Here the CDR3 DNA reads TGTGCCAGCAGCTTGGTCGGACAGGCGATTAACACTGAAGCTTTCTTT. This codes for CASSLVGQAINTEAFF. The rearrangement links TRBV11-1 to TRBJ1-1; TRBD1 matches at 7 bases. The CDR3 runs 16 residues. With V trimmed by 3 bases and J by 2 bases, 9 bases remained unmatched. Per the germline V gene, CDR1 is SGHAT and CDR2 is FQDESV (reference sequence). The variable domain in full, with the rest retrieved from reference TRBV11-1 and TRBJ1-1, is EAEVAQSPRYKITEKSQAVAFWCDPISGHATLYWYRQILGQGPELLVQFQDESVVDDSQLPKDRFSAERLKGVDSTLKIQPAELGDSAMYLCASSLVGQAINTEAFFGQGTRLTVV.

This clone was observed a handful of times. The V gene is TRBV7-2, the J gene TRBJ1-5, with TRBD1 identical over 8 bases. The V and J ends lost 1 base and 3 bases, in that order; junction bases with no gene match: 8. CDR1 is SGHTA and CDR2 is FQGNSA in the germline V gene. The CDR3 covers 17 residues. CDR3 nucleotides: TGTGCCAGCAGCTTAGTGGGACAGGCAAGAAACAATCAGCCCCAGCATTTT. Residues: CASSLVGQARNNQPQHF.

V gene TRBV7-3 combines with J gene TRBJ2-5; possible D gene TRBD2, 6 bases. Germline CDR1 reads SGHTA; CDR2 reads FQGTGA. This CDR3 region has 15 residues. V lost 1 base, J lost 2 bases, and 11 bases lay in between. The CDR3 DNA sequence: TGTGCCAGCAGCTTAATTGGGGGACTTCAAGAGACCCAGTACTTC. The encoded protein is CASSLIGGLQETQYF.

With respect to this clone: Other DNA sequences of this sample code for an identical CDR3. The chain uses TRBV5-1 and TRBJ2-2, with D uncertain. Germline V CDR1 and CDR2: SGHRS, YFSETQ. The V gene lost 2 bases and the J gene lost 6 bases, with 5 bases spanning the gap. The length of the CDR3 is 12 residues. The CDR3 spells CASSLGAGELFF. CDR3 DNA: TGCGCCAGCAGCTTAGGTGCCGGGGAGCTGTTTTTT.

V usage is TRBV9 and J usage is TRBJ1-5; 7 nucleotides align to TRBD1. Germline values: CDR1 SGDLS, CDR2 YYNGEE. Losses at the gene ends were 5 bases for V and 4 bases for J; bases not matched to a gene: 15. This CDR3 region has 17 residues. CDR3 loop: CASSNNPGQGGNQPQHF. CDR3 nucleotide sequence: TGTGCCAGCAGTAATAACCCGGGGCAGGGGGGAAATCAGCCCCAGCATTTT.

The V and J genes are TRBV7-2 and TRBJ1-1, with 7 bases identical to TRBD1. Trimming at V came to 0 bases and at J to 5 bases, leaving 3 bases not matched to a gene. The V gene's germline CDR1 is SGHTA and CDR2 FQGNSA. This CDR3 comprises 14 residues. The DNA for the CDR3 is TGTGCCAGCAGCTTAGCACAGGGGAGTACTGAAGCTTTCTTT. Protein sequence: CASSLAQGSTEAFF.

This clone occurred a few times. The chain couples TRBV4-1 to TRBJ1-5; 7 bases are shared with TRBD1. V shed 4 bases, J shed 5 bases, and the junction held 5 bases outside the gene matches. Germline CDR1 reads MGHRA; CDR2 reads YSYEKL. The CDR3 has 14 amino acids. The CDR3 protein is CASSLGQLDQPQHF. Here the CDR3 DNA reads TGCGCCAGCAGCCTGGGACAGCTAGATCAGCCCCAGCATTTT.

The rearrangement uses TRBV7-2 and TRBJ2-7; D perhaps matches TRBD2 (6 bases). From germline, CDR1 is SGHTA and CDR2 FQGNSA. CDR3 length: 14 residues. The germline V and J ends were trimmed by 4 bases and 1 base, with 11 bases remaining between them. The CDR3 nucleotides are TGTGCCAGCAGCTGGGACTGGCAGTCCTACGAGCAGTACTTC. Translating it yields CASSWDWQSYEQYF.

The rearrangement links TRBV6-1 to TRBJ1-2, with 7 bases lining up with TRBD1. Germline V lookup: CDR1 MNHNS, CDR2 SASEGT. J gave up 8 bases and V 5 bases, and 8 bases lay outside the gene matches. The CDR3 length is 13 residues. Here the CDR3 reads CASSQTGYDGYTF. The CDR3 DNA is TGTGCCAGCAGTCAGACAGGGTATGACGGCTACACCTTC.

The rearrangement links TRBV28 to TRBJ1-1; tentative D call: TRBD1 (5 bases). Trimming left V 5 bases short and J 0 bases short, with 16 bases between. CDR3 size: 16 residues. Germline CDR1 and CDR2: MDHEN and SYDVKM. The CDR3, as DNA: TGTGCCAGCAGTGTGGGGGGGAGTCTACTGAACACTGAAGCTTTCTTT. This encodes CASSVGGSLLNTEAFF.

The gene calls are TRBV9 and TRBJ1-1; TRBD1 aligns across 8 bases. V lost 2 bases and J lost 4; bases outside the gene matches: 7. Germline CDR1 reads SGDLS; CDR2 reads YYNGEE. This CDR3 comprises 15 residues. In DNA, the CDR3 is TGTGCCAGCAGCGTTACTCAGGGGGCGCTCACTGAAGCTTTCTTT. Translating gives CASSVTQGALTEAFF.

The CDR3 protein is CATSSSSGVRNQPQHF. The CDR3 nucleotides are TGTGCCACCAGCAGCTCATCCGGGGTCCGGAATCAGCCCCAGCATTTT. V gene TRBV15 combines with J gene TRBJ1-5; no reliable D call. The length of the CDR3 is 16 residues. Germline assignment: CDR1 LNHNV and CDR2 YYDKDF (reference sequence). Trimming removed 3 bases at V and 4 bases at J, with 16 bases between.

V and J are TRBV5-5 and TRBJ2-7, with D possibly matching TRBD1 (7 bases). Germline V CDR1 and CDR2: SGHKS, YYEKEE (reference sequence). The CDR3 spans 14 residues. Trimming cost V 2 bases and J 0 bases, with 9 bases left between them. The CDR3 region is CASSFQGGSYEQYF. In DNA form, the CDR3 reads TGTGCCAGCAGCTTCCAGGGGGGCTCCTACGAGCAGTACTTC. Filled out from reference TRBV5-5 and TRBJ2-7, the complete variable domain reads DAGVTQSPTHLIKTRGQQVTLRCSPISGHKSVSWYQQVLGQGPQFIFQYYEKEERGRGNFPDRFSARQFPNYSSELNVNALLLGDSALYLCASSFQGGSYEQYFGPGTRLTVT.

The rearrangement uses TRBV30 and TRBJ1-2, with D possibly TRBD1 on 5 matching bases. V gave up 1 base and J gave up 5 bases, with 17 bases separating them. Germline V gene sequence: CDR1 GTSNPN, CDR2 SVGIG (reference sequence). CDR3 length: 15 amino acids. CDR3 sequence: CAWSASWDGLYGYTF. The CDR3 bases are TGTGCCTGGAGTGCCTCATGGGACGGCCTGTATGGCTACACCTTC.

CDR3: CASSVEQNSYEQYF. The CDR3 coding sequence is TGTGCCAGCAGCGTAGAGCAGAATTCCTACGAGCAGTACTTC. The gene calls are TRBV9 and TRBJ2-7, with D uncertain. Germline CDR1 reads SGDLS; CDR2 reads YYNGEE. Trimming took 0 bases from V and 1 from J, leaving 8 bases between them. The CDR3 loop spans 14 amino acids.

The chain has TRBV6-5 and TRBJ2-1; D uncertain. The CDR3 sequence is 10 residues long. Germline V CDR1 and CDR2: MNHEY, SVGAGI. CDR3 protein: CGAGYNEQFF. As DNA, the CDR3 is TGTGGGGCAGGCTACAATGAGCAGTTCTTC.

V is TRBV5-1 and J is TRBJ2-7; D possibly corresponds to TRBD2 (6 bases). The V end was cut by 3 bases, the J end by 6 bases, with 19 bases between. Germline CDR1 is SGHRS and CDR2 is YFSETQ. This CDR3 is 15 amino acids long. CDR3 loop: CASSWAGRRASEQYF. DNA for the CDR3: TGCGCCAGCAGCTGGGCAGGGAGGAGGGCATCCGAGCAGTACTTC.

This clone has a single count. This chain uses TRBV9 with TRBJ2-1; 9 bases are shared with TRBD2. Germline assignment: CDR1 SGDLS and CDR2 YYNGEE. CDR3 length equals 15 residues. The V gene end was trimmed by 0 bases and the J gene end by 5 bases; junction bases not matched to a gene: 3. This CDR3 reads CASSVGASGNNEQFF. In DNA form, the CDR3 reads TGTGCCAGCAGCGTAGGGGCTAGCGGGAACAATGAGCAGTTCTTC.

This sequence joins TRBV4-3 and TRBJ2-3; possibly TRBD2 for D (5 bases). This CDR3 contains 14 residues. The germline V and J ends were trimmed by 0 bases and 9 bases, with 13 bases remaining between them. Germline V gene sequence: CDR1 LGHNA, CDR2 YSLEER. CDR3 in DNA: TGCGCCAGCAGCCAAGATCGTTACGGAGGCACGCAGTATTTT. Its translation is CASSQDRYGGTQYF.

This rearrangement joins TRBV6-6 to TRBJ1-4; weak D call: TRBD1 (5 bases). With 3 bases removed from V and 6 bases from J, the gap between germline ends came to 17 bases. This CDR3 contains 16 residues. Germline V lookup: CDR1 MNHNY, CDR2 SVGAGI (reference sequence). The CDR3 DNA follows: TGTGCCAGCAGTTATATGGGGCGGAGGAGGGATGAAAAACTGTTTTTT. This codes for CASSYMGRRRDEKLFF.

The V gene is TRBV25-1, the J gene TRBJ2-1; D call uncertain. Per the germline V gene, CDR1 is MGHDK and CDR2 is SYGVNS. V was cut by 5 bases and J by 0 bases, with 8 bases left in between. This CDR3 comprises 14 residues. CDR3 in amino acids: CASSPQSSYNEQFF. Written as DNA, the CDR3 is TGTGCCAGCAGTCCACAGAGCTCCTACAATGAGCAGTTCTTC.

This chain uses TRBV12-5 with TRBJ2-3, with TRBD1 as a possible D gene (6 bases). Germline loops: CDR1 LGHNT, CDR2 FRNRAP. Trimming pared 0 bases from V and 12 bases from J, leaving 19 bases between. The CDR3 has 15 residues. CDR3 DNA sequence: TGTGCTAGTGGTTTGGTACGGGACACGATTCCTCCCCAGTATTTT. It is translated as CASGLVRDTIPPQYF. The complete variable domain, with remaining parts taken from reference TRBV12-5 and TRBJ2-3, reads DARVTQTPRHKVTEMGQEVTMRCQPILGHNTVFWYRQTMMQGLELLAYFRNRAPLDDSGMPKDRFSAEMPDATLATLKIQPSEPRDSAVYFCASGLVRDTIPPQYFGPGTRLTVL.

The rearrangement links TRBV28 to TRBJ1-2, with a tentative D call TRBD1 (5 bases). Germline V gene lookup returns CDR1 MDHEN and CDR2 SYDVKM. The ends were cut back, 2 bases at V and 3 bases at J, with 10 bases in the middle. The CDR3 has 14 residues. CDR3 nucleotides: TGTGCCAGCAGTTTACTTCCAGGGTACTATGGCTACACCTTC. The encoded protein is CASSLLPGYYGYTF.

The chain has TRBV10-1 and TRBJ2-3; TRBD2 aligns across 7 bases. There are 15 residues in the CDR3. Germline CDR1 and CDR2: WNHNN and SYGVQD (reference sequence). Losses at the gene ends were 3 bases for V and 3 bases for J; bases not matched to a gene: 6. Here the CDR3 DNA reads TGCGCCAGCAGTGATCGCGGGAGTCAGACAGATACGCAGTATTTT. It encodes CASSDRGSQTDTQYF.

CDR3 protein: CSAETGADTQYF. The CDR3 region has the DNA TGCAGCGCTGAGACAGGGGCAGATACGCAGTATTTT. V is TRBV29-1 and J is TRBJ2-3; 8 bases match TRBD1. Looked up from germline, CDR1 is SQVTM and CDR2 is ANQGSEA. This CDR3 is built from 12 residues. The V segment lost 7 bases and the J segment 4 bases; nucleotides outside the gene matches: 4.

This chain uses TRBV28 with TRBJ1-3; D gene ambiguous. Germline V CDR1 and CDR2: MDHEN, SYDVKM. The CDR3 runs 14 residues. V was shortened by 6 bases and J by 0 bases, with 9 bases between the two germline ends. DNA of the CDR3: TGTGCCAGCAGAGTTGGAAGCTCTGGAAACACCATATATTTT. This gives the protein CASRVGSSGNTIYF.

V usage is TRBV5-8 and J usage is TRBJ2-7, with a possible D match to TRBD2 (5 bases). The CDR3 is 15 residues long. V lost 3 bases and J 0 bases, leaving 13 bases between the germline ends. The V gene's germline CDR1 is SGHTS and CDR2 YDEGEE. This chain's CDR3 is CASSYGLTRSYEQYF. The DNA for the CDR3 is TGTGCCAGCAGCTACGGACTTACCCGCTCCTACGAGCAGTACTTC.

The V gene is TRBV29-1, the J gene TRBJ2-1; 12 bases match TRBD1. V trimming: 7 bases; J trimming: 6 bases; junction bases outside the gene matches: 4. This CDR3 is built from 13 residues. Germline V gene sequence: CDR1 SQVTM, CDR2 ANQGSEA. The CDR3 nucleotides read TGCAGCGGGGGACAGGGGGCTTTCAATGAGCAGTTCTTC. Its protein product is CSGGQGAFNEQFF.

The genes are TRBV4-2 and TRBJ2-7; TRBD1 matches at 8 bases. CDR1 LGHNA and CDR2 YNFKEQ come from the germline V gene. This CDR3 spans 14 amino acids. J lost 3 bases, V lost 2 bases, and 3 bases had no gene match. CDR3 protein: CASSQFDRGYEQYF. For the CDR3, the DNA is TGTGCCAGCAGCCAATTCGACAGGGGCTACGAGCAGTACTTC.

This clone was seen a single time. The chain couples TRBV11-2 to TRBJ2-1; D might be TRBD1 (5 bases). The CDR3 loop spans 18 amino acids. CDR1 and CDR2 (germline): SGHAT, FQNNGV. V was clipped by 5 bases and J by 0 bases, with 20 bases between them. CDR3 amino acids: CASSLSALRGGSYNEQFF. CDR3 DNA sequence: TGTGCCAGCAGCCTCAGCGCCCTAAGGGGTGGCTCCTACAATGAGCAGTTCTTC.

The V gene is TRBV9, the J gene TRBJ2-5; 7 nucleotides match TRBD1. This CDR3 comprises 16 residues. V dropped 0 bases and J dropped 0; count of bases not matched to a gene: 5. From germline, CDR1 is SGDLS and CDR2 YYNGEE. CDR3 in DNA: TGTGCCAGCAGCGTAGATGGGACAGCGTACCAAGAGACCCAGTACTTC. Amino acid sequence: CASSVDGTAYQETQYF.